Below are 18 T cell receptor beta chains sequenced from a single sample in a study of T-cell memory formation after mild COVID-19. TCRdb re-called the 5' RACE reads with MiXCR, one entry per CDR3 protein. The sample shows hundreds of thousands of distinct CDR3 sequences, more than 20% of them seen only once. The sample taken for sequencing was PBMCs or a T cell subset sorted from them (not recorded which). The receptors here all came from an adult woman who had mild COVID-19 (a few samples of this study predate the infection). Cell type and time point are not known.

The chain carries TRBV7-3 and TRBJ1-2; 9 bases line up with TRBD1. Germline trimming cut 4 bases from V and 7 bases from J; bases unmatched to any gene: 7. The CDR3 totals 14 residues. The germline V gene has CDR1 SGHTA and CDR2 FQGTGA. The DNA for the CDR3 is TGTGCCAGCAGCTCTACAGGGGGCGCGGGTGGCTACACCTTC. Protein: CASSSTGGAGGYTF.

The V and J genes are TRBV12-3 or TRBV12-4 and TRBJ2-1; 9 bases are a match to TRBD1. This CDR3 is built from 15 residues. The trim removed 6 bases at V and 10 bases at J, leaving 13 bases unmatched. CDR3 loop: CASSPGTGFASEQFF. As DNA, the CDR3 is TGTGCCAGCAGCCCCGGGACAGGGTTTGCCTCCGAGCAGTTCTTC.

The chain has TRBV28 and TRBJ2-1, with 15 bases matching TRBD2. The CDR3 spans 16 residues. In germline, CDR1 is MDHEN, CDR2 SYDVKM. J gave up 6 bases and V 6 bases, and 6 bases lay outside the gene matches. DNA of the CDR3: TGTGCCAGCAGCTCCCCGGGACTAGCGGGGGGCAATGAGCAGTTCTTC. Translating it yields CASSSPGLAGGNEQFF.

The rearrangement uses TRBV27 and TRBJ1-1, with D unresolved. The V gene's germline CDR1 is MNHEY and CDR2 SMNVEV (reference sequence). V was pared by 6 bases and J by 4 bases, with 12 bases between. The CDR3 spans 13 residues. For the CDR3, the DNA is TGTGCCAGCAGCACCCCAGAGAGCACTGAAGCTTTCTTT. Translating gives CASSTPESTEAFF.

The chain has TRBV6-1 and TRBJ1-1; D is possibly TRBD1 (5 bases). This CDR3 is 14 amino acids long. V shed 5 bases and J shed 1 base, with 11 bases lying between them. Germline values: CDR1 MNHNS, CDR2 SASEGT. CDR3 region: CASSPLDRNTEAFF. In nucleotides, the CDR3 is TGTGCCAGCAGTCCTTTAGACAGGAACACTGAAGCTTTCTTT.

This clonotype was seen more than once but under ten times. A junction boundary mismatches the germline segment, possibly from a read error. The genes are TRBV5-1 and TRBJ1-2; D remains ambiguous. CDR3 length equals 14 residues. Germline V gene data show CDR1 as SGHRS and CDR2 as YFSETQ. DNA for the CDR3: TGCGCCAGCAGTCCGGAGACCCTGAGGGCTCTCGCTTCTTTC. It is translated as CASSPETLRALASF.

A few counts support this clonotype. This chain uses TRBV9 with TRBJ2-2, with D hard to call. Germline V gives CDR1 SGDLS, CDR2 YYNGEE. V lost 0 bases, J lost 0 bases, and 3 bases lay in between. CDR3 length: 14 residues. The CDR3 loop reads CASSVDPNTGELFF. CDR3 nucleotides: TGTGCCAGCAGCGTAGACCCGAACACCGGGGAGCTGTTTTTT.

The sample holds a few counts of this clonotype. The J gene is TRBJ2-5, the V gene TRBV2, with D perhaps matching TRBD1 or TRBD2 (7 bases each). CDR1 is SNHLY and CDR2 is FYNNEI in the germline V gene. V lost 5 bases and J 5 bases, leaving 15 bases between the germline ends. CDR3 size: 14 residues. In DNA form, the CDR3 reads TGTGCCAGCAGTCCCCGACAGGGAGGGGAGACCCAGTACTTC. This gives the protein CASSPRQGGETQYF.

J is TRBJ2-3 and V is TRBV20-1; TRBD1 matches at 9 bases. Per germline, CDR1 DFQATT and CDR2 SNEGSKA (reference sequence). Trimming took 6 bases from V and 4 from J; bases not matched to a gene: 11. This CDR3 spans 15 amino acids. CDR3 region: CSALPGQGAPDTQYF. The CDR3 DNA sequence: TGCAGTGCCCTACCGGGACAGGGAGCTCCAGATACGCAGTATTTT.

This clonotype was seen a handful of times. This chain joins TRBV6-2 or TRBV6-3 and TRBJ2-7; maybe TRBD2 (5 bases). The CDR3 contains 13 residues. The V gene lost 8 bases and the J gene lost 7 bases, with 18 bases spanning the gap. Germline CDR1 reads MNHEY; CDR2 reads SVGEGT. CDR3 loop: CASSNDGLGEQYF. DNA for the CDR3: TGTGCCAGCTCTAACGACGGACTGGGAGAGCAGTACTTC.

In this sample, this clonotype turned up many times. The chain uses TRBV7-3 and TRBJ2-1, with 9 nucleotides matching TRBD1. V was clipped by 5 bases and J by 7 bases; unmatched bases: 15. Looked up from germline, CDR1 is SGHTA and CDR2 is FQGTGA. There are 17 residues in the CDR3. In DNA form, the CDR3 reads TGTGCCAGCAGCCCCCGCCTCCGGGACAGGGTGGCGAATGAGCAGTTCTTC. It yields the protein CASSPRLRDRVANEQFF.

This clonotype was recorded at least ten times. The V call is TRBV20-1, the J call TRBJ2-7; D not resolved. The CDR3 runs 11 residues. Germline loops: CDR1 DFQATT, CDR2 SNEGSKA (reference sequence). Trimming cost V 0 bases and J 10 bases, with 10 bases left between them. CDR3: CSARDLWGQYF. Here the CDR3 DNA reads TGCAGTGCTAGAGATCTCTGGGGTCAGTACTTC.

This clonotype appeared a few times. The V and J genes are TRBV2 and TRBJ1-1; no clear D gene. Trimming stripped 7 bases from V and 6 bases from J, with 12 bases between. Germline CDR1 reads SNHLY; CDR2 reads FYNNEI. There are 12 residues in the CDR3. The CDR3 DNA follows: TGTGCCAGCACGACCCGAAACTCTGAAGCTTTCTTT. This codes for CASTTRNSEAFF.

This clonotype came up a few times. The CDR3 coding sequence is TGTGCCAGCCGTCTAGGAGGGATTAACGAAAAACTGTTTTTT. Translating gives CASRLGGINEKLFF. This chain uses TRBV12-3 or TRBV12-4 with TRBJ1-4; the D is unclear. The germline V and J ends were trimmed by 8 bases and 8 bases, with 18 bases remaining between them. The length of the CDR3 is 14 residues.

For the CDR3, the DNA is TGCAGCGTTGATCGGGTTAGCGGGGGTTCGTACAATGAGCAGTTCTTC. The encoded protein is CSVDRVSGGSYNEQFF. This sequence joins TRBV29-1 and TRBJ2-1; 9 bases fit TRBD2. J lost 4 bases, V lost 3 bases, and 10 bases had no gene match. This CDR3 region has 16 residues. From germline, CDR1 is SQVTM and CDR2 ANQGSEA.

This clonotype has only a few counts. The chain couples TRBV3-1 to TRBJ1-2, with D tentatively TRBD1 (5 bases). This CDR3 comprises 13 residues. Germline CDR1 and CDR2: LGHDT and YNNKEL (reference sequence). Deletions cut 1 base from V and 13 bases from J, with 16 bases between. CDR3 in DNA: TGTGCCAGCAGCCAAGGATTCGGCAGCCAGGGCACCTTC. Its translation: CASSQGFGSQGTF.

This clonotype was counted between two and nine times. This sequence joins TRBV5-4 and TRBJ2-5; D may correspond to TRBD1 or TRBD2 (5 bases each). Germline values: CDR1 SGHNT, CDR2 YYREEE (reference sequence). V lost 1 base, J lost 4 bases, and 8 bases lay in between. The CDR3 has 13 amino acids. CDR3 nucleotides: TGTGCCAGCAGCTTGCGGGACCTAGAGACCCAGTACTTC. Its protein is CASSLRDLETQYF.

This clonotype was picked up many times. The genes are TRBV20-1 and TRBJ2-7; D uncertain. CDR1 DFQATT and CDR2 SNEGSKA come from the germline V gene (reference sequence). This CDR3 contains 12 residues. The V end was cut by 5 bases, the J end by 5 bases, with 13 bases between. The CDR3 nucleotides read TGCAGTGCTGCCGTCCGGCTTAACGAGCAGTACTTC. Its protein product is CSAAVRLNEQYF.